Reported below is one T cell receptor beta chain. The data were obtained in a study of blood T cells in healthy people across ages. The CDR3 covers 16 residues. The V gene's germline CDR1 is LGHNA and CDR2 YSLEER. V was cut by 3 bases and J by 4 bases, with 17 bases left in between. All donors came from Russia, were Caucasian and healthy, and spanned ages roughly 6 to 95. Alongside a J-beta primer mix, a sample-barcoded 5' primer served in a second PCR lasting about 6 to 12 cycles. Via MiXCR, TCRdb re-called the 5' RACE reads, giving one row per CDR3 protein. The table records 1.5 million or so distinct CDR3 sequences, under 55% of them present only once.

This TCR was recovered from a woman between 18 and 29 years old in good health. The sample comprised blood. This chain connects TRBV4-3 to TRBJ2-3; possible D gene TRBD2, 7 bases. Here the CDR3 DNA reads TGCGCCAGCAGCCAGTCCGCGGGGGCAAGGGCAGATACGCAGTATTTT. It encodes CASSQSAGARADTQYF.